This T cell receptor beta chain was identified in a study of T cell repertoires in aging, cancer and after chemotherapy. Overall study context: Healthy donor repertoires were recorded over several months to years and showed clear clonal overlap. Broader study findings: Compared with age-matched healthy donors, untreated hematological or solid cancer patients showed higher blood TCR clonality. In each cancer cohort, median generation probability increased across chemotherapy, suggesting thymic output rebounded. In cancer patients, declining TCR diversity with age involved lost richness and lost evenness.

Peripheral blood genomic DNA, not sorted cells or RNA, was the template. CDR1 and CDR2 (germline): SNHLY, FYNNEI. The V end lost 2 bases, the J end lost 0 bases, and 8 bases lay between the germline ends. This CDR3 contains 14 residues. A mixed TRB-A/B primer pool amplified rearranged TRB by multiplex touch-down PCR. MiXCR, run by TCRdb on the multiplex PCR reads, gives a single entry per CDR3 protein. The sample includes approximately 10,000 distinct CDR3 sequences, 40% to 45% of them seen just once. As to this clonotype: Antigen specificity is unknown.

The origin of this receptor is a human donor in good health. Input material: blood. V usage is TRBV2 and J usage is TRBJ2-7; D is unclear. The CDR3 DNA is TGTGCCAGCAGTGAAATGGATCTCTCCTACGAGCAGTACTTC. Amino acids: CASSEMDLSYEQYF.